This T cell receptor beta chain was retrieved from a study of beta chain features in type 1 diabetes. Germline CDR1 and CDR2: SGHDN and FVKESK. The CDR3 spans 16 residues. The ends were cut back, 5 bases at V and 8 bases at J, with 22 bases in the middle. This clone occurred a few times. Isolated RNA was reverse transcribed in full, so expressed TCRB transcripts were sequenced. Profiling relied on immunoSEQ multiplex PCR, and the TCRdb table lists in-frame clones only, not all of them. This sample has 120,000 to 150,000 clones, with about 7% found just once. This chain uses TRBV14 with TRBJ2-1; D is possibly TRBD1 (7 bases). The sequencing sample was made of central memory CD4+ T cells from blood. The receptor was derived from a woman aged 30 to 39 in good health. The CDR3 protein is CASSSRQGGPSDEQFF. The CDR3 bases are TGTGCCAGCAGCTCTCGACAGGGAGGCCCCAGCGATGAGCAGTTCTTC. Based on the CDR3 plus reference TRBV14 and TRBJ2-1, the full variable domain is EAGVTQFPSHSVIEKGQTVTLRCDPISGHDNLYWYRRVMGKEIKFLLHFVKESKQDESGMPNNRFLAERTGGTYSTLKVQPAELEDSGVYFCASSSRQGGPSDEQFFGPGTRLTVL.